The present T cell receptor (beta chain) was sequenced within a study of blood T cell repertoires in COVID-19. The method was immunoSEQ multiplex PCR; TCRdb's version includes in-frame clones alone and lacks a portion of them. The sample yields about 140,000 clones, roughly 81% seen once. The CDR3 covers 14 residues. The J segment lost 7 bases and the V segment lost 2 bases, leaving 4 bases of the junction unmatched. CDR1 LNHNV and CDR2 YYDKDF come from the germline V gene (reference sequence). The genes are TRBV15 and TRBJ2-1; 8 nucleotides agree with TRBD2. The receptor was derived from a woman aged 45 to 65 with active or convalescent COVID-19. Sequencing used peripheral blood. The CDR3 DNA reads as TGTGCCACCAGCAGAACCGGGAGGGGGAATGAGCAGTTCTTC. It is translated as CATSRTGRGNEQFF.